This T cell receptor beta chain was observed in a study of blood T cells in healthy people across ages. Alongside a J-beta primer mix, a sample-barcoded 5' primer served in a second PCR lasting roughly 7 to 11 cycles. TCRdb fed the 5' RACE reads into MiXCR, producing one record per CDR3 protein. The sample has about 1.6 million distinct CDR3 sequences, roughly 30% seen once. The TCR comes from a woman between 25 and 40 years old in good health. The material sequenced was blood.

CDR3 DNA sequence: TGTGCCGACCCCGATGCATCACAGGGGGGAAGTATGGCTGGTCAGCCCCAGCATTTT. Translation gives CADPDASQGGSMAGQPQHF. The V gene is TRBV11-2, the J gene TRBJ1-5; 8 bases map to TRBD1. V shed 11 bases and J 6 bases; nucleotides not matched to a gene: 27. Germline V CDR1 and CDR2: SGHAT, FQNNGV. This CDR3 is 19 amino acids long. The whole variable domain, filled in from reference TRBV11-2 and TRBJ1-5, reads EAGVAQSPRYKIIEKRQSVAFWCNPISGHATLYWYQQILGQGPKLLIQFQNNGVVDDSQLPKDRFSAERLKGVDSTLKIQPAKLEDSAVYLCADPDASQGGSMAGQPQHFGDGTRLSIL.